This entry lists 17 T cell receptor beta chains sequenced from one sample in a study of OX40 agonist ivuxolimab in advanced cancers. Produced via immunoSEQ multiplex PCR; TCRdb's table is partial and in-frame only. The profile covers about 81,000 clones, with around 84% appearing a single time and 6.5% to 8% taken by the ten largest. The input for sequencing was CD4+ or CD8+ T cells sorted from blood, taken in a trial of the OX40 agonist ivuxolimab. These receptors all stem from an adult with an advanced solid tumor such as melanoma, head and neck, liver or kidney cancer.

The gene calls are TRBV20-1 and TRBJ1-1; no reliable D call. The CDR3 is 11 amino acids. Per the germline V gene, CDR1 is DFQATT and CDR2 is SNEGSKA (reference sequence). V was shortened by 3 bases and J by 7 bases, with 9 bases between the two germline ends. CDR3 region: CSASPTGEAFF. The CDR3 nucleotides read TGCAGTGCTAGCCCAACCGGTGAAGCTTTCTTT.

The V and J genes are TRBV10-3 and TRBJ2-5, with 7 bases matching TRBD1. CDR1 is ENHRY and CDR2 is SYGVKD in the germline V gene. The CDR3 spans 14 residues. With 6 bases clipped from V and 4 bases from J, the junction kept 8 bases outside the gene matches. DNA for the CDR3: TGTGCCATCAGACCCGACAGGGCGGGAGAGACCCAGTACTTC. As protein: CAIRPDRAGETQYF.

The V and J genes are TRBV7-9 and TRBJ2-3; 7 positions match TRBD2. The CDR3 consists of 14 residues. Germline-derived CDR1 and CDR2 are SEHNR and FQNEAQ (reference sequence). V shed 4 bases and J 4 bases; nucleotides not matched to a gene: 5. CDR3 DNA: TGTGCCAGCAGCTCAGGGAGGGTAGCAGATACGCAGTATTTT. This gives the protein CASSSGRVADTQYF. Using reference TRBV7-9 and TRBJ2-3 for the parts outside the CDR3, the full variable domain is DTGVSQNPRHKITKRGQNVTFRCDPISEHNRLYWYRQTLGQGPEFLTYFQNEAQLEKSRLLSDRFSAERPKGSFSTLEIQRTEQGDSAMYLCASSSGRVADTQYFGPGTRLTVL.

The rearrangement links TRBV7-8 to TRBJ1-4; D is ambiguous. The germline V gene has CDR1 SGHVS and CDR2 FQNEAQ. Trimming pared 5 bases from V and 4 bases from J, leaving 8 bases between. The CDR3 is made up of 13 amino acids. This CDR3 is CASSPGLNEKLFF. CDR3 bases: TGTGCCAGCAGCCCAGGACTTAATGAAAAACTGTTTTTT.

DNA for the CDR3: TGTGCCAGCAGCTTAGGGGGGAGACCCTATGGCTACACCTTC. Protein: CASSLGGRPYGYTF. The chain employs TRBV7-9 and TRBJ1-2, with D possibly being TRBD1 (5 bases). This CDR3 is built from 14 residues. Germline V lookup: CDR1 SEHNR, CDR2 FQNEAQ (reference sequence). Trimming took 1 base from V and 4 from J, leaving 10 bases between them.

In this sample, this clone turned up once. This chain uses TRBV10-3 with TRBJ1-6; D ambiguous. CDR1 and CDR2 from the germline V gene are ENHRY and SYGVKD. The CDR3 covers 14 residues. V was clipped by 2 bases and J by 7 bases, with 9 bases between them. CDR3 residues: CAISEGRENSPLHF. The CDR3 DNA reads as TGTGCCATCAGTGAGGGACGGGAAAATTCACCCCTCCACTTT.

This sequence joins TRBV30 and TRBJ2-5; 15 bases agree with TRBD2. Trimming cost V 1 base and J 4 bases; bases outside gene matches: 10. In germline, CDR1 is GTSNPN, CDR2 SVGIG (reference sequence). The CDR3 runs to 18 residues. In nucleotides, the CDR3 is TGTGCCTGGAGTGACGATTGGACTAGCGGGAGGGCCCGAGAGACCCAGTACTTC. This gives the protein CAWSDDWTSGRARETQYF. The whole variable domain, filled in from reference TRBV30 and TRBJ2-5, reads SQTIHQWPATLVQPVGSPLSLECTVEGTSNPNLYWYRQAAGRGLQLLFYSVGIGQISSEVPQNLSASRPQDRQFILSSKKLLLSDSGFYLCAWSDDWTSGRARETQYFGPGTRLLVL.

The rearrangement joins TRBV18 to TRBJ1-6; D perhaps matches TRBD1 (6 bases). Germline V lookup: CDR1 KGHSH, CDR2 LQKENI. Trimming cost V 6 bases and J 10 bases, with 16 bases left between them. The CDR3 consists of 14 residues. The CDR3 sequence is CASSQDSGRSPLHF. Here the CDR3 DNA reads TGTGCCAGCTCGCAGGACAGCGGGAGGTCACCCCTCCACTTT. Full variable domain (rest looked up from reference TRBV18 and TRBJ1-6): NAGVMQNPRHLVRRRGQEARLRCSPMKGHSHVYWYRQLPEEGLKFMVYLQKENIIDESGMPKERFSAEFPKEGPSILRIQQVVRGDSAAYFCASSQDSGRSPLHFGNGTRLTVT.

The rearrangement uses TRBV18 and TRBJ1-2; 10 bases are a match to TRBD1. The V and J ends lost 3 bases and 10 bases, in that order; junction bases with no gene match: 5. The CDR3 extends over 13 amino acids. The germline V gene has CDR1 KGHSH and CDR2 LQKENI. The CDR3 bases are TGTGCCAGCTCACCCGGGACAGGGGCCAACTACACCTTC. Translating it yields CASSPGTGANYTF.

V gene TRBV4-2 combines with J gene TRBJ1-2; the match to TRBD1 covers 9 bases. This CDR3 comprises 13 residues. The V segment lost 3 bases and the J segment 4 bases; nucleotides outside the gene matches: 0. Germline V CDR1 and CDR2: LGHNA, YNFKEQ. CDR3 nucleotide sequence: TGTGCCAGCAGCCAGACAGGGGGCTATGGCTACACCTTC. This sequence encodes CASSQTGGYGYTF.

The V gene is TRBV5-1, the J gene TRBJ2-1; D remains unclear. V was shortened by 3 bases and J by 8 bases, with 3 bases between the two germline ends. Germline lookup yields CDR1 SGHRS and CDR2 YFSETQ. The length of the CDR3 is 10 residues. The CDR3 is CASSSDEQFF. Written as DNA, the CDR3 is TGCGCCAGCAGCTCCGATGAGCAGTTCTTC.

The chain joins TRBV4-3 to TRBJ2-1; 8 bases are shared with TRBD2. The CDR3 is made up of 15 amino acids. The germline V gene has CDR1 LGHNA and CDR2 YSLEER. With V trimmed by 5 bases and J by 6 bases, 9 bases remained unmatched. For the CDR3, the DNA is TGCGCCAGCAGCACACAAAGCGGGAGTCGCAATGAGCAGTTCTTC. Translating it yields CASSTQSGSRNEQFF.

The gene calls are TRBV21-1 and TRBJ2-5. TRBV21-1 is a listed pseudogene. The CDR3 extends over 19 amino acids. In nucleotides, the CDR3 is TGTGCCAGCAGCAAACGGGGGACAGCAAAACTAGCGCCATTGGAGACCCAGTACTTC. Translating it yields CASSKRGTAKLAPLETQYF.

The chain employs TRBV28 and TRBJ1-3; D call uncertain. Germline values: CDR1 MDHEN, CDR2 SYDVKM. V lost 3 bases and J lost 3, with 6 bases in between. CDR3 length equals 13 residues. The CDR3 DNA reads as TGTGCCAGCAGTTTCGGCGGTGGAAACACCATATATTTT. Protein product: CASSFGGGNTIYF.

This chain joins TRBV4-3 and TRBJ2-7; TRBD2 is a possible D gene (6 bases). Germline loops: CDR1 LGHNA, CDR2 YSLEER. The CDR3 is 15 residues long. V was pared by 3 bases and J by 2 bases, with 14 bases between. Here the CDR3 reads CASSQDRGLPYEQYF. The DNA of the CDR3 is TGCGCCAGCAGCCAGGACCGGGGACTTCCCTACGAGCAGTACTTC.

The V call is TRBV10-1, the J call TRBJ1-1; tentatively, D is TRBD1 (5 bases). The germline V gene encodes CDR1 WNHNN and CDR2 SYGVQD (reference sequence). This CDR3 is 12 amino acids long. Deletions cut 6 bases from V and 8 bases from J, with 13 bases between. CDR3 sequence reads: CASSQGQREAFF. The CDR3 region has the DNA TGCGCCAGCAGCCAGGGCCAGAGGGAAGCTTTCTTT.

This chain joins TRBV9 and TRBJ2-3; 8 nucleotides match TRBD2. The CDR3 has 15 amino acids. CDR1 is SGDLS, CDR2 YYNGEE, per germline. V lost 0 bases to trimming and J lost 1 base; unmatched junction nucleotides: 1. CDR3 DNA sequence: TGTGCCAGCAGCGTAGGGCGGGGGGGCACAGATACGCAGTATTTT. Its protein is CASSVGRGGTDTQYF.